This T cell receptor (beta chain) stems from a study of regulatory T cells in long-lasting Graves disease. General study findings and limits: In persistent patients, shared public clonotypes (around 2,600) outnumbered those in new patients (about 890). Gene preferences differed: TRBV28, TRBJ1-2, TRBJ2-5 in persistent cases. Not thyroid tissue but only peripheral blood was studied.

Libraries of TCR beta came from iRepertoire HTBI primers plus Arm-PCR of CDR3 regions. TCRdb reanalysed the multiplex PCR reads using MiXCR and keeps one entry per CDR3 protein. Of roughly 360,000 distinct CDR3 sequences listed, roughly 20% were seen once; the top ten hold 25% to 30%. Many counts were recorded for this clonotype. The antigen is undetermined. Time point defined: persistent/refractory GD, antithyroid drugs over 5 years with positive TRAb. After RNA was extracted from PBMCs, the TCR library was made from it. Graves' disease diagnosis was established per American Thyroid Association guidelines. CDR1 MDHEN and CDR2 SYDVKM come from the germline V gene. This CDR3 is built from 12 residues. The ends were cut back, 11 bases at V and 5 bases at J, with 13 bases in the middle.

V gene TRBV28 combines with J gene TRBJ1-5, with D maybe TRBD1 (5 bases). The sample here was peripheral blood mononuclear cells (PBMCs), taken when the disease was refractory, from a patient treated with antithyroid drugs. This TCR derives from a woman in her thirties or forties with Graves disease. The CDR3 DNA sequence: TGTGCCCTCGGGGCTATGGATCAGCCCCAGCATTTT. Its translation is CALGAMDQPQHF.